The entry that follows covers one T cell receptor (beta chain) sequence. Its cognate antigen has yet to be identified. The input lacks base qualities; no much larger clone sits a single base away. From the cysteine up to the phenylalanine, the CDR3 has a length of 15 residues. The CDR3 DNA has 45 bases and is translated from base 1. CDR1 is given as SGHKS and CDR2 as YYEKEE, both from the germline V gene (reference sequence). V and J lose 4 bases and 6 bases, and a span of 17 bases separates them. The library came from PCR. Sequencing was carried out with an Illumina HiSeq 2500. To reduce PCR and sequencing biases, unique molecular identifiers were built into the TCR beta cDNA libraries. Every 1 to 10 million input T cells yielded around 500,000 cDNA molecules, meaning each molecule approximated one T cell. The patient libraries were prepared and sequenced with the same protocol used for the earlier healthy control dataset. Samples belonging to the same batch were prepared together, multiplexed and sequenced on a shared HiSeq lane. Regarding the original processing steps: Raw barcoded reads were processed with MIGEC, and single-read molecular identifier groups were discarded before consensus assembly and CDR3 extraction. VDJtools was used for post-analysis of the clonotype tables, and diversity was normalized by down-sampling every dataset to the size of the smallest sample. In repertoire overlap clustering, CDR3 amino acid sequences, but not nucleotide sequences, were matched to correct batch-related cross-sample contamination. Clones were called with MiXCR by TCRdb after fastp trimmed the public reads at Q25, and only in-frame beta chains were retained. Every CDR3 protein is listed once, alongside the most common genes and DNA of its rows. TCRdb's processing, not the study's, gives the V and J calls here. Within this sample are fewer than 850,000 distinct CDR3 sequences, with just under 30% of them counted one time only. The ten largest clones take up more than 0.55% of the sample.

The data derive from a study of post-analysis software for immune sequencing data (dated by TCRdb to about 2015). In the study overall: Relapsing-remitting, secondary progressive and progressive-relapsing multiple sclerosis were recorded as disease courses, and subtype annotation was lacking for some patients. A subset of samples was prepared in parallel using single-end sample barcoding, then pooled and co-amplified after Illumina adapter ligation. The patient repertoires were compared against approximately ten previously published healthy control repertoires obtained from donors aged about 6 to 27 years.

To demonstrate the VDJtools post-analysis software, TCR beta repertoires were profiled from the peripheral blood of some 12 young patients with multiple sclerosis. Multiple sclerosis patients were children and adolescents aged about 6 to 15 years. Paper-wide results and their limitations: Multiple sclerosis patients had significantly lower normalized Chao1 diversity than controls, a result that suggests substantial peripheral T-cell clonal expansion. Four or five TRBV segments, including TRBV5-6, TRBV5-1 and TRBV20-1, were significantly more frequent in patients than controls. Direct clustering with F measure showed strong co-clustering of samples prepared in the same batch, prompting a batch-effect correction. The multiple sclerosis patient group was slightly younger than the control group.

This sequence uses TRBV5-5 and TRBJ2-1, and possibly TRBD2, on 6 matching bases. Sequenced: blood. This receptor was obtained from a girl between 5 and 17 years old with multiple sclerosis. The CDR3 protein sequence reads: CASSLGTDYGNEQFF. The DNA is TGTGCCAGCAGCCTAGGGACGGACTATGGCAATGAGCAGTTCTTC.